This TCR beta chain was sequenced in a study of cytomegalovirus exposure and HLA in healthy donors. PCR amplification relied on 60 Vbeta primers (plus 13 Jbeta primers). Using immunoSEQ multiplex PCR, the repertoire was profiled, and TCRdb retains in-frame clones only, with some absent. The table lists about 140,000 clones, around 80% of them singletons. The sample comprised PBMCs. This sequence originates from a man aged 40-50 years in good health and CMV-seropositive.

CDR3 in amino acids: CASSFRTGQETQYF. Written as DNA, the CDR3 is TGTGCCAGCAGCTTCCGGACAGGACAAGAGACCCAGTACTTC. The chain couples TRBV7-2 to TRBJ2-5; 7 bases are a match to TRBD1. Trimming took 3 bases from V and 2 from J; bases not matched to a gene: 3. There are 14 residues in the CDR3. Germline CDR1 and CDR2: SGHTA and FQGNSA.